Below, 14 T cell receptor beta chains from the same sample are listed, as sequenced in a study of blood T cells in healthy people across ages. Next came a second PCR, run for about 7 to 12 cycles, which used a sample-barcoded 5' primer along with a J-beta primer mix. TCRdb reprocessed the 5' RACE reads with MiXCR, giving one entry per CDR3 protein. The table shows about 630,000 distinct CDR3 sequences, with 20% to 25% occurring only once. Sequencing was carried out using blood. These receptors were collected from a man between 65 and 79 years old in good health.

The chain recombines TRBV12-3 or TRBV12-4 with TRBJ1-2, with 7 positions matching TRBD1. The J segment lost 4 bases and the V segment lost 7 bases, leaving 12 bases of the junction unmatched. The CDR3 sequence is 15 residues long. Here the CDR3 DNA reads TGTGCCAGCACTAGAGGACCACAGGGGACCTATGGCTACACCTTC. It yields the protein CASTRGPQGTYGYTF.

This clonotype was counted only a few times. A read error may account for a junction end that differs from germline. The rearrangement uses TRBV12-3 or TRBV12-4 and TRBJ1-4; D perhaps matches TRBD1 (6 bases). The CDR3 runs to 15 residues. This CDR3 reads CASKRQGLANEKLFF. For the CDR3, the DNA is TGTGCCAGCAAACGGCAGGGGCTTGCTAATGAAAAGCTGTTTTTT.

In its sample, this clonotype was seen once. This chain joins TRBV12-3 or TRBV12-4 and TRBJ2-3; 10 bases line up with TRBD2. V lost 7 bases to trimming and J lost 3 bases; unmatched junction nucleotides: 7. The CDR3 length is 15 residues. The CDR3 loop is CASTLAGEVTDTQYF. The CDR3 bases are TGTGCCAGCACCCTAGCGGGAGAGGTGACAGATACGCAGTATTTT.

The rearrangement joins TRBV7-9 to TRBJ1-2, with D possibly being TRBD1 (5 bases). The CDR3 has 14 residues. The germline V and J ends were trimmed by 1 base and 4 bases, with 10 bases remaining between them. Per the germline V gene, CDR1 is SEHNR and CDR2 is FQNEAQ (reference sequence). The CDR3 here is CASSLEVRAYGYTF. CDR3 DNA sequence: TGTGCCAGCAGCTTAGAAGTCAGGGCCTATGGCTACACCTTC. The complete variable domain, with remaining parts taken from reference TRBV7-9 and TRBJ1-2, reads DTGVSQNPRHKITKRGQNVTFRCDPISEHNRLYWYRQTLGQGPEFLTYFQNEAQLEKSRLLSDRFSAERPKGSFSTLEIQRTEQGDSAMYLCASSLEVRAYGYTFGSGTRLTVV.

The chain joins TRBV15 to TRBJ1-1; D ambiguous. V lost 1 base, J lost 11 bases, and 14 bases lay in between. Per germline, CDR1 LNHNV and CDR2 YYDKDF (reference sequence). This CDR3 spans 13 amino acids. The CDR3 loop is CATSRAPAESAFF. DNA for the CDR3: TGTGCCACCAGCAGAGCCCCCGCGGAGTCCGCTTTCTTT.

This clonotype was counted between two and nine times. This chain links TRBV10-3 with TRBJ2-1, with 9 bases identical to TRBD2. Germline assignment: CDR1 ENHRY and CDR2 SYGVKD. J gave up 12 bases and V 6 bases, and 6 bases lay outside the gene matches. The CDR3 contains 12 residues. The chain's CDR3 is CAIRLAGERQFF. DNA for the CDR3: TGTGCCATCAGGTTAGCGGGAGAACGGCAGTTCTTC.

This chain joins TRBV7-9 and TRBJ1-4; weak D call: TRBD1 (5 bases). CDR3 size: 15 residues. Trimming stripped 1 base from V and 6 bases from J, with 12 bases between. Per germline, CDR1 SEHNR and CDR2 FQNEAQ (reference sequence). The chain's CDR3 is CASSLGAGRDEKLFF. Here the CDR3 DNA reads TGTGCCAGCAGCTTAGGGGCAGGGAGGGATGAAAAACTGTTTTTT.

The gene calls are TRBV29-1 and TRBJ1-1, with a weak D call TRBD1 (5 bases). V lost 5 bases and J 4 bases, leaving 11 bases between the germline ends. The CDR3 consists of 12 residues. CDR1 is SQVTM and CDR2 is ANQGSEA in the germline V gene. The CDR3 nucleotides read TGCAGCGTTCGGGACTCTATCACTGAAGCTTTCTTT. It specifies CSVRDSITEAFF.

This CDR3 is CASSSGLFGDEQYF. For the CDR3, the DNA is TGTGCCAGCAGCTCCGGCCTCTTTGGGGACGAGCAGTACTTC. The V call is TRBV7-2, the J call TRBJ2-5; no clear D. Judging by the DNA end, TRBJ2-7 fits better; the J call may be wrong. Per germline, CDR1 SGHTA and CDR2 FQGNSA. The CDR3 totals 14 residues.

This chain links TRBV20-1 with TRBJ2-1; tentatively, D is TRBD2 (5 bases). Germline-derived CDR1 and CDR2 are DFQATT and SNEGSKA (reference sequence). Deletions cut 5 bases from V and 3 bases from J, with 14 bases between. This CDR3 region has 14 residues. This CDR3 reads CSAQMRASYNEQFF. For the CDR3, the DNA is TGCAGTGCTCAGATGAGGGCTAGCTACAATGAGCAGTTCTTC.

The table lists this clonotype with many counts. The J gene is TRBJ2-5, the V gene TRBV3-1; 10 bases line up with TRBD2. V shed 2 bases and J 5 bases; nucleotides not matched to a gene: 2. Germline-derived CDR1 and CDR2 are LGHDT and YNNKEL (reference sequence). This CDR3 comprises 14 residues. CDR3 residues: CASSQTSGKETQYF. The CDR3 DNA reads as TGTGCCAGCAGCCAAACTAGCGGGAAGGAGACCCAGTACTTC.

This clonotype was observed a few times. The CDR3, as DNA: TGTGCCCGTACTAGCGGGACCTACAATGAGCAGTTCTTC. Its protein is CARTSGTYNEQFF. The V call is TRBV30, the J call TRBJ2-1; 10 nucleotides align to TRBD2. Germline loops: CDR1 GTSNPN, CDR2 SVGIG (reference sequence). V lost 8 bases and J lost 2; bases outside the gene matches: 3. The CDR3 loop spans 13 amino acids.

This chain uses TRBV20-1 with TRBJ2-1; TRBD2 is a possible D gene (6 bases). Germline V CDR1 and CDR2: DFQATT, SNEGSKA (reference sequence). The CDR3 has 13 residues. Trimming removed 3 bases from V and 5 bases from J, with 11 bases in between. The CDR3: CSASTGVNNEQFF. The CDR3 DNA sequence: TGCAGTGCTAGTACGGGAGTAAACAATGAGCAGTTCTTC.

This clonotype was observed a handful of times. This rearrangement joins TRBV20-1 to TRBJ2-1; D unclear. From germline, CDR1 is DFQATT and CDR2 SNEGSKA (reference sequence). CDR3 size: 13 residues. V was shortened by 7 bases and J by 0 bases, with 10 bases between the two germline ends. As DNA, the CDR3 is TGCAGTGGCCGGGTCAGCTCCTACAATGAGCAGTTCTTC. This encodes CSGRVSSYNEQFF.